This entry lists 3 T cell receptor beta chains sequenced from one sample in a study of T cells in localized non-small cell lung cancer. The repertoire was sequenced with immunoSEQ multiplex PCR; TCRdb's copy has only in-frame clones and lacks some. The table has 30,000 to 35,000 clones, about 90% seen once. Sequenced material: peripheral blood, taken before any cancer treatment. These receptors were taken from a woman aged 35 to 75 with stage I lung adenocarcinoma.

This clone was counted only a few times. This rearrangement joins TRBV11-2 to TRBJ1-1; D remains ambiguous. Germline-derived CDR1 and CDR2 are SGHAT and FQNNGV. CDR3 length equals 11 residues. Trimming stripped 3 bases from V and 6 bases from J, with 5 bases between. The chain's CDR3 is CASSFPAEAFF. DNA of the CDR3: TGTGCCAGCAGCTTTCCAGCTGAAGCTTTCTTT.

Only one count was recorded for this clone. The genes are TRBV6-6 and TRBJ1-2; D is possibly TRBD1 (5 bases). Trimming removed 3 bases from V and 7 bases from J, with 15 bases in between. The CDR3 totals 14 residues. CDR1 and CDR2 from the germline V gene are MNHNY and SVGAGI (reference sequence). For the CDR3, the DNA is TGTGCCAGCAGTTATCAGGGCAGTTCGGGTGGCTACACCTTC. Amino acids: CASSYQGSSGGYTF.

V is TRBV4-3 and J is TRBJ1-3; D call uncertain. The V gene's germline CDR1 is LGHNA and CDR2 YSLEER. V dropped 0 bases and J dropped 3 bases, with 9 bases sitting between them. The CDR3 is 15 residues long. CDR3 amino acids: CASSQDWGFGNTIYF. CDR3 DNA: TGCGCCAGCAGCCAAGATTGGGGATTTGGAAACACCATATATTTT.